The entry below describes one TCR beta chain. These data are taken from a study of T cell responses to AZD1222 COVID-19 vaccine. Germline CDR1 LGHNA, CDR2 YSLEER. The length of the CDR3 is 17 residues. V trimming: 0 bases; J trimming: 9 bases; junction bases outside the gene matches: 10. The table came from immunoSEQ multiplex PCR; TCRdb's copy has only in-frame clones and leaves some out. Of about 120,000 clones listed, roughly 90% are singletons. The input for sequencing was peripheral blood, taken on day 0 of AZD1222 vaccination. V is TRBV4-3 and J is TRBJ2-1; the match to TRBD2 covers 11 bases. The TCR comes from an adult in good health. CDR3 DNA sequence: TGCGCCAGCAGCCAAGATTCCCTAGCGGGAGGTGGGAGTGAGCAGTTCTTC. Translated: CASSQDSLAGGGSEQFF.